This TCR beta chain was sequenced for a study of T cells in localized non-small cell lung cancer. Measured with immunoSEQ multiplex PCR; TCRdb has only the in-frame clones, and not every one. The table shows approximately 41,000 clones, with about nine tenths occurring only once. This CDR3 contains 14 residues. Losses at the gene ends were 3 bases for V and 5 bases for J; bases not matched to a gene: 3. CDR1 MRHNA and CDR2 SNTAGT come from the germline V gene. A remark on this clone: Its antigen is not identified.

Study-level findings and limits: Elevated circulating T cell density in blood was associated with longer overall survival. Uninvolved adjacent lung showed peak T cell clonality, exceeding tumor.

The rearrangement joins TRBV6-4 to TRBJ2-2; 7 positions agree with TRBD2. The starting material was peripheral blood mononuclear cells, obtained before any cancer treatment. The sequence was obtained from a male donor aged 60 or over with stage II lung adenocarcinoma. The CDR3 DNA sequence: TGTGCCAGCAGTGAACTAGCGAGAACCGGGGAGCTGTTTTTT. This sequence encodes CASSELARTGELFF.